The source of this T cell receptor (beta chain) is a study of response to subunit inactivated influenza vaccine. Study outcomes and limitations: Each seasonal influenza vaccination, the authors suggested, recruits few new T cells.

This clonotype appeared many times. Its antigen is currently unknown. V was clipped by 5 bases and J by 2 bases; unmatched bases: 9. CDR1 is MNHEY, CDR2 SVGEGT, per germline. The CDR3 covers 15 residues. TCRdb reanalysed the RT-PCR reads using MiXCR and keeps one entry per CDR3 protein. The repertoire has roughly 760,000 distinct CDR3 sequences, roughly 20% of them found once; the top ten carry roughly 10%. This TCR came from a man between 45 and 60 years old who received an inactivated influenza vaccine. Material: PBMCs from blood, obtained roughly 5 days after vaccination. The chain recombines TRBV6-2 or TRBV6-3 with TRBJ2-7, with TRBD1 matching over 7 bases. The CDR3 sequence: CASSLYRGAAYEQYF. CDR3 in DNA: TGTGCCAGCAGTCTATACAGGGGCGCAGCCTACGAGCAGTACTTC.